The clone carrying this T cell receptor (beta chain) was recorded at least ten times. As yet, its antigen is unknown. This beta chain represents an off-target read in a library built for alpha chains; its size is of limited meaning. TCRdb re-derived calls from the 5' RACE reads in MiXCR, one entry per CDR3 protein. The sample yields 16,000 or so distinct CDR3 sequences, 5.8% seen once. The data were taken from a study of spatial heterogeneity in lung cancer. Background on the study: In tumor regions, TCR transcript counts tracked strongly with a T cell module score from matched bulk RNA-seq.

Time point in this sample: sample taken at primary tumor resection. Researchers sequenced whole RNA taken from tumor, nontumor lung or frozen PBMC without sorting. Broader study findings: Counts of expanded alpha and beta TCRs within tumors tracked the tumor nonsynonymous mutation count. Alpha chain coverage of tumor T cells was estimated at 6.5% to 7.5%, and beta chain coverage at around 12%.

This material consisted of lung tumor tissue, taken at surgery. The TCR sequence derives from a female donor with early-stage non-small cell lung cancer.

The CDR3 nucleotides are TGTGCCAGCAGCCCTGGGACGGGTAGCAATCAGCCCCAGCATTTT. It specifies CASSPGTGSNQPQHF. The chain joins TRBV7-2 to TRBJ1-5; D may be TRBD1 (5 bases). The V gene's germline CDR1 is SGHTA and CDR2 FQGNSA. V was pared by 5 bases and J by 0 bases, with 11 bases between. The CDR3 is made up of 15 amino acids.